Presented here are 27 T cell receptor beta chains from one specimen sequenced in a study of blood T cell repertoires in COVID-19 (dated by TCRdb to about 2020). Library construction relied on the immunoSEQ multiplex PCR assay. Not all clones reach the TCRdb copy of this immuneACCESS table, which keeps in-frame sequences only. Checked studies attribute under half of the gap to unresolved V genes and leave the rest unexplained. The sample includes 300,000 to 450,000 clones, with about 88% observed a single time. Clones ranked in the top ten supply roughly 1% of the sample. The sequencing sample was made of PBMCs or T cells enriched from blood (not recorded which). The origin of the receptors is a woman aged 25 to 39 who had recovered from COVID-19.

The chain uses TRBV5-4 and TRBJ2-2, with D uncertain. The CDR3 is 13 residues long. Trimming shortened V by 4 bases and J by 6 bases, and 10 bases separated the two germline ends. CDR1 SGHNT and CDR2 YYREEE come from the germline V gene (reference sequence). The DNA of the CDR3 is TGTGCCAGCAGCGATAAAACGGCCGGGGAGCTGTTTTTT. Its translation: CASSDKTAGELFF.

V gene TRBV7-2 combines with J gene TRBJ1-1; 8 bases are a match to TRBD1. Per the germline V gene, CDR1 is SGHTA and CDR2 is FQGNSA. This CDR3 is built from 16 residues. Trimming cost V 4 bases and J 1 base; bases outside gene matches: 8. In DNA, the CDR3 is TGTGCCAGCAGCTCAAAACGGACAGGGTCGAACACTGAAGCTTTCTTT. As protein: CASSSKRTGSNTEAFF.

This chain joins TRBV15 and TRBJ1-6, with TRBD1 matching over 8 bases. The CDR3 length is 15 residues. V trimming: 5 bases; J trimming: 7 bases; junction bases outside the gene matches: 7. Per the germline V gene, CDR1 is LNHNV and CDR2 is YYDKDF (reference sequence). The CDR3 coding sequence is TGTGCCACCAGCGGATCAGGGGGCTGGAATTCACCCCTCCACTTT. Protein sequence: CATSGSGGWNSPLHF.

The chain has TRBV24-1 and TRBJ2-6, with D possibly being TRBD1 (5 bases). Trimming shortened V by 3 bases and J by 2 bases, and 7 bases separated the two germline ends. Germline lookup yields CDR1 KGHDR and CDR2 SFDVKD. The CDR3 totals 15 residues. CDR3 in amino acids: CATSDGQPGANVLTF. The CDR3 DNA sequence: TGTGCCACCAGTGATGGACAACCTGGGGCCAACGTCCTGACTTTC.

This sequence joins TRBV28 and TRBJ2-7, with TRBD2 matching 12 bases. CDR1 is MDHEN, CDR2 SYDVKM, per germline. The CDR3 consists of 15 residues. V gave up 6 bases and J gave up 4 bases; unmatched junction bases: 7. The CDR3 protein is CASSMTSGGPYEQYF. In DNA form, the CDR3 reads TGTGCCAGCAGCATGACTAGCGGGGGCCCATACGAGCAGTACTTC.

This clone was recorded only once. The CDR3 loop reads CATSQYAGGSYEQYF. As DNA, the CDR3 is TGTGCCACCAGCCAGTACGCGGGGGGTAGCTACGAGCAGTACTTC. The chain joins TRBV15 to TRBJ2-7; TRBD2 matches 8 bases. V was pared by 5 bases and J by 3 bases, with 9 bases of the junction left unmatched. Germline CDR1 and CDR2: LNHNV and YYDKDF (reference sequence). This CDR3 comprises 15 residues.

The chain is built from TRBV6-5 and TRBJ1-6, with D tentatively TRBD1 (5 bases). Trimming stripped 0 bases from V and 7 bases from J, with 13 bases between. The CDR3 length is 16 residues. Germline V gene lookup returns CDR1 MNHEY and CDR2 SVGAGI. The chain's CDR3 is CASSYSRERGNSPLHF. The CDR3 bases are TGTGCCAGCAGTTACTCGCGGGAGAGGGGCAATTCACCCCTCCACTTT.

The rearrangement links TRBV3-1 (or the pseudogene TRBV3-2) to TRBJ1-2; a possible D gene is TRBD1 (6 bases). Germline assignment: CDR1 LGHDT and CDR2 YNNKEL (reference sequence). This CDR3 has 15 amino acids. The ends were cut back, 3 bases at V and 4 bases at J, with 15 bases in the middle. The CDR3 reads CASSQGATRGYGYTF. The CDR3, as DNA: TGTGCCAGCAGCCAGGGGGCCACCCGGGGCTATGGCTACACCTTC.

The CDR3 coding sequence is TGTGCCAGCAGCCAAGATCTAGCGGGGTATTACGAGCAGTACTTC. Translated: CASSQDLAGYYEQYF. The chain is built from TRBV4-2 and TRBJ2-7; 9 bases fit TRBD2. The CDR3 length is 15 residues. After removal of 0 bases from V and 4 bases from J, the junction contained 4 bases not matched to a gene. Germline V CDR1 and CDR2: LGHNA, YNFKEQ.

The chain joins TRBV3-1 (or the pseudogene TRBV3-2) to TRBJ2-5; tentative D call: TRBD2 (5 bases). The CDR3 has 13 amino acids. V dropped 4 bases and J dropped 2 bases, with 8 bases sitting between them. CDR1 and CDR2 (germline): LGHDT, YNNKEL (reference sequence). CDR3 amino acids: CASSPDYQETQYF. CDR3 sequence (DNA): TGTGCCAGCAGCCCAGACTATCAAGAGACCCAGTACTTC.

Only one count was recorded for this clone. This specimen includes other DNA sequences encoding the same CDR3. This chain uses TRBV12-3 or TRBV12-4 with TRBJ2-7; weak D call: TRBD1 (6 bases). V lost 7 bases, J lost 3 bases, and 10 bases lay in between. CDR3 length: 12 residues. DNA for the CDR3: TGTGCCAGCACCCTGACAGGCTACGAGCAGTACTTC. Its translation is CASTLTGYEQYF.

J is TRBJ2-2 and V is TRBV5-1; a possible D gene is TRBD1 (5 bases). V dropped 2 bases and J dropped 4 bases, with 15 bases sitting between them. The CDR3 runs to 16 residues. Germline CDR1 reads SGHRS; CDR2 reads YFSETQ. The CDR3 DNA reads TGCGCCAGCAGCTTAATGGGGCAGGGTGGCACCGGGGAGCTGTTTTTT. Protein sequence: CASSLMGQGGTGELFF.

The chain carries TRBV5-6 and TRBJ2-5; 8 nucleotides align to TRBD2. Germline V CDR1 and CDR2: SGHDT, YYEEEE. The CDR3 spans 15 residues. The V gene end was trimmed by 1 base and the J gene end by 1 base; junction bases not matched to a gene: 3. CDR3 sequence: CASSLYGGAQETQYF. The CDR3 DNA sequence: TGTGCCAGCAGCTTGTACGGGGGGGCCCAAGAGACCCAGTACTTC.

This chain joins TRBV19 and TRBJ2-1; 8 bases map to TRBD1. Germline loops: CDR1 LNHDA, CDR2 SQIVND (reference sequence). CDR3 length: 14 amino acids. After removal of 4 bases from V and 4 bases from J, the junction contained 3 bases not matched to a gene. CDR3 in DNA: TGTGCCAGTAGTAGGGGACAGGAGTACAATGAGCAGTTCTTC. The encoded protein is CASSRGQEYNEQFF.

This clone was picked up a small number of times. The chain combines TRBV4-1 with TRBJ2-5, with 13 bases lining up with TRBD2. V lost 1 base and J lost 2; bases outside the gene matches: 4. The CDR3 spans 17 residues. Germline CDR1 is MGHRA and CDR2 is YSYEKL. The CDR3: CASSQGGLAGRQETQYF. DNA of the CDR3: TGCGCCAGCAGCCAAGGGGGACTAGCGGGAAGACAAGAGACCCAGTACTTC.

This chain links TRBV7-2 with TRBJ1-1, with D possibly matching TRBD1 (6 bases). The CDR3 extends over 18 amino acids. Germline CDR1 SGHTA, CDR2 FQGNSA. V lost 0 bases and J lost 0, with 17 bases in between. This chain's CDR3 is CASSLAIRTALMNTEAFF. Here the CDR3 DNA reads TGTGCCAGCAGCTTAGCAATTCGGACAGCTCTCATGAACACTGAAGCTTTCTTT.

The V and J genes are TRBV6-2 or TRBV6-3 and TRBJ1-6, with 8 bases fitting TRBD1. Trimming removed 6 bases from V and 9 bases from J; junction bases left unmatched: 13. The CDR3 runs 16 residues. Per germline, CDR1 MNHEY and CDR2 SVGEGT. For the CDR3, the DNA is TGTGCCAGCAGCCCCCTTGGGCCAGGGGGCTTTTCACCCCTCCACTTT. This encodes CASSPLGPGGFSPLHF.

This clone was observed a single time. V and J are TRBV6-5 and TRBJ2-2; 7 nucleotides line up with TRBD1. V shed 2 bases, J shed 1 base, and the junction held 1 base outside the gene matches. Germline-derived CDR1 and CDR2 are MNHEY and SVGAGI. This CDR3 region has 15 residues. The CDR3 is CASSYRQGNTGELFF. The CDR3 nucleotides read TGTGCCAGCAGTTACCGACAGGGGAACACCGGGGAGCTGTTTTTT.

This chain connects TRBV28 to TRBJ1-1; D perhaps matches TRBD1 (6 bases). V shed 3 bases and J shed 3 bases, with 8 bases lying between them. CDR3 length equals 13 residues. CDR1 is MDHEN and CDR2 is SYDVKM in the germline V gene. For the CDR3, the DNA is TGTGCCAGCAGTTTCGGACAGTACACTGAAGCTTTCTTT. Translated, it gives CASSFGQYTEAFF.

As regards this clone: The same CDR3 can be traced to other DNA sequences in this sample. This rearrangement joins TRBV7-2 to TRBJ2-4; 10 bases fit TRBD1. The CDR3 is made up of 15 amino acids. V shed 1 base, J shed 4 bases, and the junction held 1 base outside the gene matches. The germline gives CDR1 SGHTA, CDR2 FQGNSA. The chain's CDR3 is CASSLGGQGKNIQYF. CDR3 DNA sequence: TGTGCCAGCAGCTTAGGGGGACAGGGGAAAAACATTCAGTACTTC.

The J gene is TRBJ1-2, the V gene TRBV27; a possible D gene is TRBD1 (6 bases). V dropped 6 bases and J dropped 7 bases, with 12 bases sitting between them. Germline lookup yields CDR1 MNHEY and CDR2 SMNVEV (reference sequence). This CDR3 region has 12 residues. This CDR3 reads CASRAPTGGYTF. The CDR3 DNA reads as TGTGCCAGCAGAGCCCCGACAGGTGGCTACACCTTC.

The chain joins TRBV19 to TRBJ2-7; tentative D call: TRBD1 (6 bases). In germline, CDR1 is LNHDA, CDR2 SQIVND (reference sequence). The CDR3 consists of 15 residues. Trimming pared 3 bases from V and 2 bases from J, leaving 14 bases between. The CDR3 region has the DNA TGTGCCAGTAGTATCCCAGGACAGCTTGCCTACGAGCAGTACTTC. As protein: CASSIPGQLAYEQYF. Combining the CDR3 with reference TRBV19 and TRBJ2-7 gives the whole variable domain DGGITQSPKYLFRKEGQNVTLSCEQNLNHDAMYWYRQDPGQGLRLIYYSQIVNDFQKGDIAEGYSVSREKKESFPLTVTSAQKNPTAFYLCASSIPGQLAYEQYFGPGTRLTVT.

The V gene is TRBV7-2, the J gene TRBJ1-1, with 11 bases that match TRBD1. This CDR3 has 15 amino acids. With 4 bases clipped from V and 10 bases from J, the junction kept 11 bases outside the gene matches. Germline V CDR1 and CDR2: SGHTA, FQGNSA. The CDR3 is CASSSAGTGGVGAFF. The CDR3, as DNA: TGTGCCAGCAGCTCAGCCGGGACAGGGGGAGTGGGAGCTTTCTTT.

The J gene is TRBJ1-1, the V gene TRBV11-2; D might be TRBD1 (6 bases). The CDR3 runs 13 residues. V was trimmed by 5 bases and J by 3 bases, leaving 10 bases between them. Germline V CDR1 and CDR2: SGHAT, FQNNGV. CDR3 DNA: TGTGCCAGCAGCCCACAGGGCTACACTGAAGCTTTCTTT. Its translation: CASSPQGYTEAFF.

This sequence joins TRBV19 and TRBJ2-3; D is ambiguous. CDR1 and CDR2 from the germline V gene are LNHDA and SQIVND (reference sequence). Trimming took off 4 bases at V and 0 bases at J, with 8 bases between the two ends. The CDR3 has 14 amino acids. CDR3 DNA sequence: TGTGCCAGTAGTAAGCAACTAAGCACAGATACGCAGTATTTT. It codes for CASSKQLSTDTQYF.

This sequence joins TRBV19 and TRBJ2-7, with 10 positions matching TRBD1. This CDR3 has 14 residues. The germline CDR1 and CDR2 sequences are LNHDA and SQIVND (reference sequence). Unmatched junction bases numbered 5, after V lost 6 bases and J lost 3 bases. The CDR3: CASRPGQGYYEQYF. The CDR3 nucleotides are TGTGCCAGTAGGCCGGGACAGGGGTACTACGAGCAGTACTTC. The variable domain in full, completed from reference TRBV19 and TRBJ2-7, reads DGGITQSPKYLFRKEGQNVTLSCEQNLNHDAMYWYRQDPGQGLRLIYYSQIVNDFQKGDIAEGYSVSREKKESFPLTVTSAQKNPTAFYLCASRPGQGYYEQYFGPGTRLTVT.

This chain's CDR3 is CASSRGTELNTEAFF. CDR3 coding DNA: TGTGCCAGCTCACGCGGGACGGAACTGAACACTGAAGCTTTCTTT. V gene TRBV18 combines with J gene TRBJ1-1; D is possibly TRBD1 (5 bases). Germline CDR1 and CDR2: KGHSH and LQKENI. V lost 4 bases and J lost 0, with 12 bases in between. This CDR3 is 15 amino acids long.